This TCR beta chain was found in a study of T cell responses to AZD1222 COVID-19 vaccine. Study-wide results and limits: Repertoire sampling happened only post peak T cell response. Most donors were white British and more were female, and clonal diversity was possibly underestimated.

The data were produced by immunoSEQ multiplex PCR, yet TCRdb's version contains in-frame clones alone and is incomplete. The sample comprises about 120,000 clones, roughly 84% of which are singletons, and roughly 8% rests with the top ten. Remarks on this clone: Its cognate antigen is unknown.

J gave up 2 bases and V 1 base, and 4 bases lay outside the gene matches. The CDR3 has 16 amino acids. Germline CDR1 is SGDLS and CDR2 is YYNGEE. The TCR originated in an adult in good health. Sequencing was performed on peripheral blood, taken on day 0 of AZD1222 vaccination. This chain connects TRBV9 to TRBJ2-3; 10 bases map to TRBD2. The CDR3 protein is CASSVSSGRNTDTQYF. The CDR3 DNA reads TGTGCCAGCAGCGTATCTAGCGGGAGAAACACAGATACGCAGTATTTT.